Shown below are 14 T cell receptor beta chains from a single sample sequenced in a study of patients and donors after allogeneic stem cell transplantation. One entry per CDR3 protein, called by TCRdb with MiXCR from the RT-PCR reads. The sample shows 150,000 to 250,000 distinct CDR3 sequences, 41% of them seen only once. Material for sequencing was blood, either unsorted or a sorted T cell fraction (not recorded which). The origin of the receptors is a human donor who was either an allogeneic HSCT recipient or a stem cell or donor lymphocyte infusion donor (not recorded which). It is not recorded whose cells these are; they may come from a transplant donor.

The chain links TRBV6-5 to TRBJ1-2, with TRBD1 identical over 7 bases. CDR1 and CDR2 (germline): MNHEY, SVGAGI. Unmatched junction bases numbered 5, after V lost 5 bases and J lost 8 bases. The CDR3 spans 12 residues. Here the CDR3 reads CASSRQGGGYTF. The CDR3 region has the DNA TGTGCCAGCAGTAGACAGGGTGGCGGCTACACCTTC.

V usage is TRBV10-3 and J usage is TRBJ2-2; TRBD2 aligns across 8 bases. The CDR3 length is 16 residues. J was trimmed by 6 bases and V by 8 bases; bases with no gene match: 14. Per germline, CDR1 ENHRY and CDR2 SYGVKD. CDR3: CAIRKSGTRLAGELFF. The CDR3 bases are TGTGCCATCCGTAAATCGGGGACTAGGCTCGCCGGGGAGCTGTTTTTT.

This clonotype has only a few counts. The chain employs TRBV12-3 or TRBV12-4 and TRBJ1-4, with 11 bases aligning to TRBD1. With 2 bases clipped from V and 7 bases from J, the junction kept 3 bases outside the gene matches. CDR3 length: 15 amino acids. Here the CDR3 DNA reads TGTGCCAGCAGTTTAAGGACAGGGGGCGTTGAAAAACTGTTTTTT. This sequence encodes CASSLRTGGVEKLFF.

This clonotype turned up a few times. The chain employs TRBV11-2 and TRBJ1-1, with D hard to call. Germline CDR1 is SGHAT and CDR2 is FQNNGV. The CDR3 has 15 amino acids. The V and J ends lost 5 bases and 1 base respectively, with 14 bases between them. DNA of the CDR3: TGTGCCAGCAGCCCCCGGCGGACGGGGAACACTGAAGCTTTCTTT. This gives the protein CASSPRRTGNTEAFF.

The V call is TRBV25-1, the J call TRBJ2-5, with TRBD2 matching over 10 bases. The CDR3 length is 15 residues. Germline CDR1 and CDR2: MGHDK and SYGVNS. The ends lost 4 bases at V and 1 base at J; junction bases unmatched: 3. The CDR3 loop reads CASSVLAGVQETQYF. The CDR3 region has the DNA TGTGCCAGCAGTGTCCTAGCGGGAGTCCAAGAGACCCAGTACTTC. The full variable domain, rest sourced from reference TRBV25-1 and TRBJ2-5, is EADIYQTPRYLVIGTGKKITLECSQTMGHDKMYWYQQDPGMELHLIHYSYGVNSTEKGDLSSESTVSRIRTEHFPLTLESARPSHTSQYLCASSVLAGVQETQYFGPGTRLLVL.

This rearrangement joins TRBV12-3 or TRBV12-4 to TRBJ2-2; no clear D. The CDR3 length is 14 residues. V gave up 6 bases and J gave up 2 bases, with 10 bases separating them. The CDR3 DNA is TGTGCCAGCAGCACCCGCCCTAACACCGGGGAGCTGTTTTTT. Protein: CASSTRPNTGELFF.

This clonotype was observed a few times. The chain links TRBV7-9 to TRBJ1-2; D is unresolved. V dropped 8 bases and J dropped 7 bases, with 14 bases sitting between them. The CDR3 loop spans 12 amino acids. Germline V lookup: CDR1 SEHNR, CDR2 FQNEAQ (reference sequence). CDR3 DNA: TGTGCCAGCGGAGGGATGGAAGCTGGCTACACCTTC. Its translation is CASGGMEAGYTF.

A note on this clonotype: This could be a read error, since a much larger clone is one nucleotide away. This chain connects TRBV7-9 to TRBJ1-2, with 12 bases identical to TRBD1. CDR1 and CDR2 from the germline V gene are SEHNR and FQNEAQ (reference sequence). CDR3 length: 15 amino acids. The CDR3 loop reads CASSLPGQGAGGYSF. The CDR3 nucleotides read TGTGCCAGCAGCCTCCCGGGACAGGGGGCCGGAGGCTACTCCTTC.

This chain joins TRBV4-3 and TRBJ1-1, with D uncertain. Germline V gene sequence: CDR1 LGHNA, CDR2 YSLEER. V dropped 4 bases and J dropped 6 bases, with 18 bases sitting between them. This CDR3 spans 15 amino acids. The DNA for the CDR3 is TGCGCCAGCAGCCTTAACTCGGGGAGCCAATCTGAAGCTTTCTTT. As protein: CASSLNSGSQSEAFF.

The J gene is TRBJ1-3, the V gene TRBV7-6; TRBD1 aligns across 7 bases. The J segment lost 3 bases and the V segment lost 5 bases, leaving 10 bases of the junction unmatched. Germline lookup yields CDR1 SGHVS and CDR2 FNYEAQ. The CDR3 consists of 16 residues. The CDR3 DNA is TGTGCCAGCAGCCCTGAAGGGGGCAGGAGTGGAAACACCATATATTTT. Translation: CASSPEGGRSGNTIYF.

J is TRBJ2-1 and V is TRBV12-3 or TRBV12-4, with D uncertain. CDR3 length: 14 amino acids. Between the trimmed V and J ends, which lost 8 bases and 3 bases, there was a span of 14 bases. The CDR3 sequence is CASLGPKDYNEQFF. In nucleotides, the CDR3 is TGTGCCAGCCTTGGGCCTAAAGACTACAATGAGCAGTTCTTC.

The chain uses TRBV27 and TRBJ2-5; a possible D gene is TRBD2 (6 bases). The V and J ends lost 0 bases and 3 bases respectively, with 11 bases between them. This CDR3 spans 15 amino acids. Germline assignment: CDR1 MNHEY and CDR2 SMNVEV (reference sequence). The CDR3 region is CASSLSRDGKETQYF. CDR3 coding DNA: TGTGCCAGCAGTTTATCGCGGGACGGCAAAGAGACCCAGTACTTC.

There are a few counts of this clonotype. The chain employs TRBV6-5 and TRBJ1-1; possible D gene TRBD1, 6 bases. This CDR3 has 13 residues. Trimming took off 6 bases at V and 11 bases at J, with 19 bases between the two ends. CDR1 and CDR2 from the germline V gene are MNHEY and SVGAGI. The CDR3 sequence: CASRAGTPARAFF. CDR3 nucleotide sequence: TGTGCCAGCAGGGCCGGGACACCCGCCCGGGCTTTCTTT.

This clonotype was seen more than once but under ten times. The chain employs TRBV12-3 or TRBV12-4 and TRBJ1-3, with D possibly being TRBD1 (5 bases). This CDR3 contains 19 residues. V lost 3 bases to trimming and J lost 0 bases, with 21 bases between them. This CDR3 reads CASSLLVLTATLSGNTIYF. The CDR3 DNA is TGTGCCAGCAGTTTGTTGGTTTTGACAGCCACCCTCTCTGGAAACACCATATATTTT.